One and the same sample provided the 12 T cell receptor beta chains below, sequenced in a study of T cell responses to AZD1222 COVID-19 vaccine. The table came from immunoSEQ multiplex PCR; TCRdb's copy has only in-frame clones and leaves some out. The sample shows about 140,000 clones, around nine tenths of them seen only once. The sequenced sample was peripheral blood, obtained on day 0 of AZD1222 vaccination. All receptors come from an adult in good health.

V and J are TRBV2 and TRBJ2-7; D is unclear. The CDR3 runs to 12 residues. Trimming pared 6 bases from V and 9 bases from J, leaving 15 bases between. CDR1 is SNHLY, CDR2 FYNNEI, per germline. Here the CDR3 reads CASSIAGRAQYF. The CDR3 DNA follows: TGTGCCAGCAGCATAGCCGGGCGAGCGCAGTACTTC. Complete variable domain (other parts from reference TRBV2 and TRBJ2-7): EPEVTQTPSHQVTQMGQEVILRCVPISNHLYFYWYRQILGQKVEFLVSFYNNEISEKSEIFDDQFSVERPDGSNFTLKIRSTKLEDSAMYFCASSIAGRAQYFGPGTRLTVT.

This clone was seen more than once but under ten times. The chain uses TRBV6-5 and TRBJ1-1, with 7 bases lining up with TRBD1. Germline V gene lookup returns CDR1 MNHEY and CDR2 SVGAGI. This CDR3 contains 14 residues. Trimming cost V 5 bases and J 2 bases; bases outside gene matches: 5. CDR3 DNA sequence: TGTGCCAGCAGTCGGGACAGCCTCAACACTGAAGCTTTCTTT. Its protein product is CASSRDSLNTEAFF.

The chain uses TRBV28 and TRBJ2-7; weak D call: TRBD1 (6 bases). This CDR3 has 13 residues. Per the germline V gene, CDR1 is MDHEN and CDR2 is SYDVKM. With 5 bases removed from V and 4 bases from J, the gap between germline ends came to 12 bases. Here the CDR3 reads CASSEKGTYEQYF. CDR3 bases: TGTGCCAGCAGTGAAAAAGGGACATACGAGCAGTACTTC.

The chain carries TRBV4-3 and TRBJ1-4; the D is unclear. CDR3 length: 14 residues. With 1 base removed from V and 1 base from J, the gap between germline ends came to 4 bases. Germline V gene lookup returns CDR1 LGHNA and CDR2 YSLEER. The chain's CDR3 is CASSQAETNEKLFF. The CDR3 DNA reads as TGCGCCAGCAGCCAAGCTGAAACTAATGAAAAACTGTTTTTT.

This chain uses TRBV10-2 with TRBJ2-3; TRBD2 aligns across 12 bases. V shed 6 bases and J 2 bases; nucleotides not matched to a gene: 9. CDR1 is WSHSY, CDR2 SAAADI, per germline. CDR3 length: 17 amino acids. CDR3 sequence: CASRRLAGEPYTDTQYF. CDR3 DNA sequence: TGCGCCAGCAGGAGACTAGCGGGAGAGCCCTACACAGATACGCAGTATTTT.

This chain's CDR3 is CASSRDRLGKLFF. In DNA, the CDR3 is TGTGCCAGCAGCCGGGACAGGCTTGGAAAACTGTTTTTT. The genes are TRBV12-3 or TRBV12-4 and TRBJ1-4; 8 bases align to TRBD1. J gave up 10 bases and V 6 bases, and 7 bases lay outside the gene matches. This CDR3 contains 13 residues.

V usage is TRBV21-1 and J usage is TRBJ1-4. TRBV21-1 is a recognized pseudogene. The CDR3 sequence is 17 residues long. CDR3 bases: TGTGCCAGCAGCAATGTGGCCCCCCGCGGAACTAATGAAAAACTGTTTTTT. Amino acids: CASSNVAPRGTNEKLFF.

The CDR3 nucleotides are TGTGCCAGTAGTACATCAGCGAATACTAACTATGGCTACACCTTC. Amino acid sequence: CASSTSANTNYGYTF. The chain couples TRBV19 to TRBJ1-2; the D is unclear. From germline, CDR1 is LNHDA and CDR2 SQIVND (reference sequence). The CDR3 covers 15 residues. The germline V and J ends were trimmed by 4 bases and 0 bases, with 12 bases remaining between them.

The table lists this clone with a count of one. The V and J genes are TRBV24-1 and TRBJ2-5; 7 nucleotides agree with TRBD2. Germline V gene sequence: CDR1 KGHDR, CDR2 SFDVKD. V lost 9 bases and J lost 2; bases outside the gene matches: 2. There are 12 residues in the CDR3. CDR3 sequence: CATVGGQETQYF. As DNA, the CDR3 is TGTGCCACCGTCGGGGGGCAAGAGACCCAGTACTTC.

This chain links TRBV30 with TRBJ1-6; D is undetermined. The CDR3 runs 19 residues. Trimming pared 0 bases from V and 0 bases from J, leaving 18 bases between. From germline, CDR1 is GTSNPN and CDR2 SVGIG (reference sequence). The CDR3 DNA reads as TGTGCCTGGAGTGTAACCGACTTTGACTTTAGCTCCTATAATTCACCCCTCCACTTT. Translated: CAWSVTDFDFSSYNSPLHF.

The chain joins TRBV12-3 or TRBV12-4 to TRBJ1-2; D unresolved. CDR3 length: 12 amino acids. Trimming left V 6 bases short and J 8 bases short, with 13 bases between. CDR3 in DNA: TGTGCCAGCAGCCTCCTCAAGGGAGGCTACACCTTC. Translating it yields CASSLLKGGYTF.

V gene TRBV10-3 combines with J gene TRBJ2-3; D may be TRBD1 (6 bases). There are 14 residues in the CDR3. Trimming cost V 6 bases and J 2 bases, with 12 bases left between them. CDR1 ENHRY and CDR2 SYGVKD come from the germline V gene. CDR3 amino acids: CAIRPGTNTDTQYF. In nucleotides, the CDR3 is TGTGCCATCAGACCCGGGACAAACACAGATACGCAGTATTTT.